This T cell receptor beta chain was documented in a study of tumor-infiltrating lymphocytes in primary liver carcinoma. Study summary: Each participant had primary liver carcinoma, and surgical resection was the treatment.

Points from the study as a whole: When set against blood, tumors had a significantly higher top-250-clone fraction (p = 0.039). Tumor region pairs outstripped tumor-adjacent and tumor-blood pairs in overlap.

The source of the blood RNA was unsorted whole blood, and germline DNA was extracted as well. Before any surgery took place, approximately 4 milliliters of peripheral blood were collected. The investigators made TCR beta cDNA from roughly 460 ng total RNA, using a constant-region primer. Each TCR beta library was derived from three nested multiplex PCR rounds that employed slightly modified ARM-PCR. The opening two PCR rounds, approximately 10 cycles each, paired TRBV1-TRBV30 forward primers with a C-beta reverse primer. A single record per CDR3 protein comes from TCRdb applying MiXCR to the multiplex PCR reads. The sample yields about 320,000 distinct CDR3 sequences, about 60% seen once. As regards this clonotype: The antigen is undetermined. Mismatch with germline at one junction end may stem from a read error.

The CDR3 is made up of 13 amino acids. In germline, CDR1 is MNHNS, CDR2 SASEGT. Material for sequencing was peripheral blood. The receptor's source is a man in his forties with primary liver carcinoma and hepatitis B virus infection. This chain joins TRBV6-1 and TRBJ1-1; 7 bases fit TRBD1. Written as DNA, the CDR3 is TGTACCAGCAGTGAATCAGGGGGGACTGAAGCTTTCTTT. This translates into CTSSESGGTEAFF.